This T cell receptor (beta chain) emerged from a study of blood T cell repertoires in COVID-19. At the level of the study: Nucleic acid was either cDNA or gDNA, and it came from T cells, B-cell-depleted T cells, or PBMCs.

This clone occurred a few times. The table came from immunoSEQ multiplex PCR; TCRdb's copy has only in-frame clones and leaves some out. The table records about 210,000 clones, approximately 85% of them present only once. CDR3 length: 16 amino acids. Germline loops: CDR1 KGHSH, CDR2 LQKENI. V was clipped by 6 bases and J by 5 bases; unmatched bases: 13. The V call is TRBV18, the J call TRBJ1-5; 7 bases align to TRBD1. Sequenced: peripheral blood. This receptor was obtained from a woman aged 70-85 years with COVID-19, enrolled during active disease. The CDR3: CASSPTDRSAHQPQHF. DNA of the CDR3: TGTGCCAGCTCCCCAACGGACAGGAGTGCCCATCAGCCCCAGCATTTT.